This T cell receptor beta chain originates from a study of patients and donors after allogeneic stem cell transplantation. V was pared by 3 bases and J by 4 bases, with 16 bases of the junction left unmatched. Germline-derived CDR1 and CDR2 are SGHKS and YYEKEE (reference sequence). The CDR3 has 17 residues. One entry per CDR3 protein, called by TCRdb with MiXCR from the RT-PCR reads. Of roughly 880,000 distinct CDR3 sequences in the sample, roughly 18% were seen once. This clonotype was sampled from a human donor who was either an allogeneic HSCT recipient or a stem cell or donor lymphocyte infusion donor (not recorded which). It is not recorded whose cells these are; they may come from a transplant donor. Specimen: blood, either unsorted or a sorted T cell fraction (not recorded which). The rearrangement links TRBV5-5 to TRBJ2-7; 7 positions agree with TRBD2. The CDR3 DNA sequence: TGTGCCAGCAGCTGGGACTACCACTCTCGTTTGATTTACGAGCAGTACTTC. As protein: CASSWDYHSRLIYEQYF.